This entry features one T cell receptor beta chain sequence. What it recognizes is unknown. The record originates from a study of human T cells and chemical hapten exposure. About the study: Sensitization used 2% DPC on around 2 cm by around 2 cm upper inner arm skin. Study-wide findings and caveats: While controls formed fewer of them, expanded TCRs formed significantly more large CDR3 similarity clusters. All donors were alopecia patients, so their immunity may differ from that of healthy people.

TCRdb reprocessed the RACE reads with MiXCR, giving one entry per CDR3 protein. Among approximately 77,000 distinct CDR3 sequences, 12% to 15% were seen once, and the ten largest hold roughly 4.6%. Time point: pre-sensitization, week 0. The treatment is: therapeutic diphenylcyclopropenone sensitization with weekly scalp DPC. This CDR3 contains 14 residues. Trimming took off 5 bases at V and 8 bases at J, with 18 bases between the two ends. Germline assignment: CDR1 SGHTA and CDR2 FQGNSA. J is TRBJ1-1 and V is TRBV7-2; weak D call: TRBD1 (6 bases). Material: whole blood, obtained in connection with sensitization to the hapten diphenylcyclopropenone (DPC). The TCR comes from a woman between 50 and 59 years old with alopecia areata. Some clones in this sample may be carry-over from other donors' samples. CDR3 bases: TGTGCCAGCAGCATAGGAGCGGGGGGCGAGGAAGCTTTCTTT. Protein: CASSIGAGGEEAFF.